These 30 T cell receptor beta chains were all obtained from the same sample, sequenced in a study of Ad26.COV2.S vaccination and SARS-CoV-2 variants. Treatment indicated: roughly 18 received Ad26.COV2.S at low or high dose, single or two shots; several received placebo; per-sample allocation not given. Day 63 after the first injection of vaccine or placebo was the sampling time. Profiled with immunoSEQ multiplex PCR; TCRdb holds only in-frame clones, not every one. The sample holds about 470,000 clones, 90% seen once. The sample consisted of peripheral blood, taken in a trial of Ad26.COV2.S vaccine versus placebo. Receptors were obtained from a person aged 18-60 years who received the Ad26.COV2.S COVID-19 vaccine or a placebo.

CDR3: CASSGVAGAREQFF. The CDR3 DNA sequence: TGTGCCAGCAGTGGGGTAGCGGGAGCGAGGGAGCAGTTCTTC. This sequence joins TRBV28 and TRBJ2-1; the match to TRBD2 covers 9 bases. The CDR3 is 14 residues long. Germline CDR1 is MDHEN and CDR2 is SYDVKM. V lost 5 bases and J lost 10; bases outside the gene matches: 9. Full variable domain (outside the CDR3, taken from reference TRBV28 and TRBJ2-1): DVKVTQSSRYLVKRTGEKVFLECVQDMDHENMFWYRQDPGLGLRLIYFSYDVKMKEKGDIPEGYSVSREKKERFSLILESASTNQTSMYLCASSGVAGAREQFFGPGTRLTVL.

This sequence joins TRBV19 and TRBJ1-2, with D hard to call. CDR3 size: 11 residues. Germline V lookup: CDR1 LNHDA, CDR2 SQIVND (reference sequence). The ends were cut back, 7 bases at V and 7 bases at J, with 10 bases in the middle. DNA for the CDR3: TGTGCCAGTAAATTGGGGAGTGGCTACACCTTC. Translation: CASKLGSGYTF.

The chain employs TRBV30 and TRBJ2-7; 15 nucleotides align to TRBD2. The CDR3 runs 14 residues. CDR1 and CDR2 from the germline V gene are GTSNPN and SVGIG (reference sequence). Trimming removed 5 bases from V and 7 bases from J; junction bases left unmatched: 6. For the CDR3, the DNA is TGTGCCTGGGGACTAGCGGGAGGGCCGGGGGAGCAGTACTTC. Encoded protein: CAWGLAGGPGEQYF.

CDR3 in amino acids: CATLAVSGANVLTF. CDR3 coding DNA: TGTGCTACCTTAGCTGTCTCTGGGGCCAACGTCCTGACTTTC. The chain employs TRBV19 and TRBJ2-6; D is ambiguous. Germline loops: CDR1 LNHDA, CDR2 SQIVND (reference sequence). The CDR3 is made up of 14 amino acids.

This sequence joins TRBV11-2 and TRBJ2-1, with D hard to call. V gave up 5 bases and J gave up 9 bases, with 11 bases separating them. Germline V CDR1 and CDR2: SGHAT, FQNNGV. CDR3 length equals 12 residues. CDR3 sequence (DNA): TGTGCCAGCAGCCCATCGGGCGCTGAGCAGTTCTTC. Translating gives CASSPSGAEQFF.

CDR3 loop: CASFGRMNTGELFF. CDR3 coding DNA: TGTGCCAGCTTCGGACGGATGAACACCGGGGAGCTGTTTTTT. The chain couples TRBV27 to TRBJ2-2; D is uncertain. This CDR3 comprises 14 residues. V lost 8 bases and J 1 base, leaving 11 bases between the germline ends. Germline V CDR1 and CDR2: MNHEY, SMNVEV (reference sequence).

The rearrangement uses TRBV11-2 and TRBJ2-2, with D perhaps TRBD1 (6 bases). The germline CDR1 and CDR2 sequences are SGHAT and FQNNGV. Trimming left V 2 bases short and J 6 bases short, with 7 bases between. CDR3 size: 13 residues. CDR3 residues: CASSLTGPGELFF. Here the CDR3 DNA reads TGTGCCAGCAGCTTAACAGGGCCCGGGGAGCTGTTTTTT.

The CDR3 is CASSLSTGGSYEQYF. The CDR3 DNA sequence: TGTGCCAGCAGCCTTTCGACAGGGGGATCCTACGAGCAGTACTTC. V usage is TRBV7-2 and J usage is TRBJ2-7; the match to TRBD1 covers 9 bases. The ends lost 5 bases at V and 1 base at J; junction bases unmatched: 6. Germline CDR1 and CDR2: SGHTA and FQGNSA. This CDR3 has 15 residues. The variable domain in full, with the rest retrieved from reference TRBV7-2 and TRBJ2-7, is GAGVSQSPSNKVTEKGKDVELRCDPISGHTALYWYRQSLGQGLEFLIYFQGNSAPDKSGLPSDRFSAERTGGSVSTLTIQRTQQEDSAVYLCASSLSTGGSYEQYFGPGTRLTVT.

The rearrangement uses TRBV4-2 and TRBJ2-7; maybe TRBD1 (5 bases). This CDR3 comprises 14 residues. Germline CDR1 reads LGHNA; CDR2 reads YNFKEQ. The V end lost 4 bases, the J end lost 4 bases, and 14 bases lay between the germline ends. CDR3 in amino acids: CASSRDQGSYEQYF. In nucleotides, the CDR3 is TGTGCCAGCAGCCGGGATCAGGGTAGTTACGAGCAGTACTTC.

The chain couples TRBV7-9 to TRBJ1-1, with a weak D call TRBD1 (5 bases). This CDR3 region has 15 residues. V lost 2 bases to trimming and J lost 2 bases, with 12 bases between them. In germline, CDR1 is SEHNR, CDR2 FQNEAQ (reference sequence). CDR3 DNA: TGTGCCAGCAGCTTACGGGGGGAGGTTAACACTGAAGCTTTCTTT. Encoded protein: CASSLRGEVNTEAFF.

This chain connects TRBV11-3 to TRBJ2-3; D is possibly TRBD1 or TRBD2 (5 bases each). This CDR3 contains 16 residues. V was clipped by 10 bases and J by 5 bases, with 25 bases between them. CDR1 and CDR2 (germline): SGHNT, YENEEA. The CDR3 spells CATLGPAIYGGDTQYF. CDR3 nucleotides: TGTGCCACCCTGGGTCCAGCGATTTATGGGGGAGATACGCAGTATTTT.

This clone came up once. The V gene is TRBV7-2, the J gene TRBJ2-2; TRBD1 might be the D (6 bases). The V and J ends lost 1 base and 4 bases respectively, with 16 bases between them. Germline V gene lookup returns CDR1 SGHTA and CDR2 FQGNSA. CDR3 length equals 17 residues. The CDR3 sequence is CASSLVHAGVGTGELFF. CDR3 nucleotides: TGTGCCAGCAGCTTAGTACATGCAGGGGTCGGCACCGGGGAGCTGTTTTTT.

The V and J genes are TRBV19 and TRBJ2-3; no clear D. The CDR3 is 14 residues long. V lost 1 base and J lost 2, with 7 bases in between. From germline, CDR1 is LNHDA and CDR2 SQIVND (reference sequence). As DNA, the CDR3 is TGTGCCAGTAGTATAGTGGGCTACACAGATACGCAGTATTTT. Translation: CASSIVGYTDTQYF.

CDR3 loop: CASSLVISYTDTQYF. The CDR3, as DNA: TGCGCCAGCAGCTTGGTGATTTCCTACACAGATACGCAGTATTTT. This chain joins TRBV5-1 and TRBJ2-3; D unclear. Trimming removed 0 bases from V and 2 bases from J, with 10 bases in between. The CDR3 spans 15 residues. Germline CDR1 is SGHRS and CDR2 is YFSETQ. Full variable domain (rest looked up from reference TRBV5-1 and TRBJ2-3): KAGVTQTPRYLIKTRGQQVTLSCSPISGHRSVSWYQQTPGQGLQFLFEYFSETQRNKGNFPGRFSGRQFSNSRSEMNVSTLELGDSALYLCASSLVISYTDTQYFGPGTRLTVL.

Concerning this clone: Other DNA sequences from this sample encode an identical CDR3 as well. This rearrangement joins TRBV12-3 or TRBV12-4 to TRBJ2-7, with D unresolved. CDR3 size: 11 residues. The germline V and J ends were trimmed by 3 bases and 4 bases, with 4 bases remaining between them. The CDR3 loop reads CASSFGYEQYF. The CDR3 nucleotides are TGTGCCAGCAGTTTCGGTTACGAGCAGTACTTC.

The chain carries TRBV2 and TRBJ2-5, with TRBD2 matching over 10 bases. CDR3 length: 13 residues. Germline loops: CDR1 SNHLY, CDR2 FYNNEI. The junction had 3 bases not matched to a gene; V was cut back by 6 bases and J by 5 bases. CDR3 in amino acids: CASSLSGRETQYF. The DNA of the CDR3 is TGTGCCAGCAGCCTTAGCGGGAGGGAGACCCAGTACTTC.

J is TRBJ2-3 and V is TRBV28, with a weak D call TRBD2 (6 bases). The CDR3 sequence is 17 residues long. Trimming removed 6 bases from V and 6 bases from J, with 25 bases in between. Per the germline V gene, CDR1 is MDHEN and CDR2 is SYDVKM. CDR3 amino acids: CASSAPGERGRVDTQYF. CDR3 coding DNA: TGTGCCAGCAGCGCACCGGGGGAAAGGGGTAGAGTGGATACGCAGTATTTT.

The V and J genes are TRBV23-1 and TRBJ2-2, with D possibly matching TRBD1 (6 bases). TRBV23-1 counts as an open reading frame of uncertain function. Trimming removed 3 bases from V and 1 base from J, with 24 bases in between. The CDR3 loop spans 20 amino acids. The CDR3 region has the DNA TGCGCCAGCAGTCACCCCCTGGACGCACAGGGAGTGGGGAACACCGGGGAGCTGTTTTTT. This gives the protein CASSHPLDAQGVGNTGELFF.

The rearrangement joins TRBV13 to TRBJ2-7; 9 bases match TRBD2. Looked up from germline, CDR1 is PRHDT and CDR2 is FYEKMQ (reference sequence). CDR3 length: 15 residues. Trimming cost V 2 bases and J 2 bases; bases outside gene matches: 4. This CDR3 is CASSLNVAGAYEQYF. The CDR3 nucleotides read TGTGCCAGCAGCTTAAATGTAGCGGGAGCCTACGAGCAGTACTTC.

This rearrangement joins TRBV28 to TRBJ2-2, with D uncertain. CDR3 length equals 12 residues. V lost 5 bases to trimming and J lost 5 bases, with 6 bases between them. Germline CDR1 MDHEN, CDR2 SYDVKM. The CDR3 region has the DNA TGTGCCAGCAGTCGCCCGACCGGGGAGCTGTTTTTT. Encoded protein: CASSRPTGELFF.

This clone came up once. This chain connects TRBV7-9 to TRBJ1-5, with D unresolved. The CDR3 covers 13 residues. The germline V and J ends were trimmed by 1 base and 9 bases, with 10 bases remaining between them. Looked up from germline, CDR1 is SEHNR and CDR2 is FQNEAQ (reference sequence). CDR3 sequence (DNA): TGTGCCAGCAGCTTAGACGGCCAGCGGCCCCAGCATTTT. Translated, it gives CASSLDGQRPQHF.

The V call is TRBV4-1, the J call TRBJ2-7, with D perhaps matching TRBD1 (5 bases). The V end was cut by 0 bases, the J end by 3 bases, with 15 bases between. This CDR3 contains 16 residues. Germline values: CDR1 MGHRA, CDR2 YSYEKL. CDR3 nucleotide sequence: TGCGCCAGCAGCCAAGATCGGTTCCAGGGTCTCTACGAGCAGTACTTC. It is translated as CASSQDRFQGLYEQYF.

The V call is TRBV19, the J call TRBJ2-1; 8 bases are a match to TRBD2. CDR1 and CDR2 from the germline V gene are LNHDA and SQIVND (reference sequence). Trimming removed 8 bases from V and 5 bases from J; junction bases left unmatched: 11. The CDR3 runs to 15 residues. The CDR3: CASSGRALGHNEQFF. The CDR3 DNA reads as TGTGCCAGTTCCGGGAGGGCTCTAGGTCACAATGAGCAGTTCTTC.

V usage is TRBV28 and J usage is TRBJ1-4, with TRBD1 identical over 7 bases. Germline lookup yields CDR1 MDHEN and CDR2 SYDVKM. This CDR3 has 16 amino acids. With 2 bases clipped from V and 3 bases from J, the junction kept 6 bases outside the gene matches. CDR3 DNA sequence: TGTGCCAGCAGTTTAAACGACAGGGCGTCTAATGAAAAACTGTTTTTT. Protein: CASSLNDRASNEKLFF.

The table lists this clone with a count of one. J is TRBJ2-2 and V is TRBV7-6; 8 nucleotides align to TRBD1. Germline assignment: CDR1 SGHVS and CDR2 FNYEAQ. The CDR3 is made up of 15 amino acids. V lost 6 bases and J lost 1; bases outside the gene matches: 4. This CDR3 is CASRPGQGNTGELFF. CDR3 in DNA: TGTGCCAGCAGGCCTGGACAGGGGAACACCGGGGAGCTGTTTTTT. The full variable domain, its missing parts supplied by reference TRBV7-6 and TRBJ2-2, is GAGVSQSPRYKVTKRGQDVALRCDPISGHVSLYWYRQALGQGPEFLTYFNYEAQQDKSGLPNDRFSAERPEGSISTLTIQRTEQRDSAMYRCASRPGQGNTGELFFGEGSRLTVL.

This clone occurred once. The chain recombines TRBV19 with TRBJ1-6, with a weak D call TRBD1 (5 bases). There are 17 residues in the CDR3. The V gene's germline CDR1 is LNHDA and CDR2 SQIVND (reference sequence). The V gene lost 6 bases and the J gene lost 4 bases, with 19 bases spanning the gap. In DNA, the CDR3 is TGTGCCAGTAGACATCCCAGGAGGGGACTATATAATTCACCCCTCCACTTT. Protein sequence: CASRHPRRGLYNSPLHF. Looking up the rest from reference TRBV19 and TRBJ1-6 gives the full variable domain: DGGITQSPKYLFRKEGQNVTLSCEQNLNHDAMYWYRQDPGQGLRLIYYSQIVNDFQKGDIAEGYSVSREKKESFPLTVTSAQKNPTAFYLCASRHPRRGLYNSPLHFGNGTRLTVT.

The chain links TRBV15 to TRBJ2-2; a possible D gene is TRBD1 (5 bases). V was shortened by 5 bases and J by 6 bases, with 13 bases between the two germline ends. CDR3 length equals 14 residues. Germline V lookup: CDR1 LNHNV, CDR2 YYDKDF (reference sequence). CDR3 residues: CATSLGVGSGELFF. CDR3 nucleotide sequence: TGTGCCACCAGCTTAGGGGTAGGGTCCGGGGAGCTGTTTTTT.

The chain has TRBV7-2 and TRBJ2-3; D is unclear. Trimming stripped 5 bases from V and 2 bases from J, with 5 bases between. This CDR3 is 12 amino acids long. Per the germline V gene, CDR1 is SGHTA and CDR2 is FQGNSA. The CDR3 nucleotides are TGTGCCAGCAGCCAACCCACAGATACGCAGTATTTT. It is translated as CASSQPTDTQYF.

The V gene is TRBV11-2, the J gene TRBJ2-1; 9 nucleotides agree with TRBD2. The CDR3 has 15 amino acids. CDR1 SGHAT and CDR2 FQNNGV come from the germline V gene. V was clipped by 5 bases and J by 6 bases; unmatched bases: 8. DNA for the CDR3: TGTGCCAGCAGCCGAAATAGCGGGAGTGGCAATGAGCAGTTCTTC. Its translation: CASSRNSGSGNEQFF.

This clone was counted once. This chain uses TRBV24-1 with TRBJ2-1; 11 positions agree with TRBD1. This CDR3 contains 16 residues. The V segment lost 3 bases and the J segment 4 bases; nucleotides outside the gene matches: 4. Germline V gene sequence: CDR1 KGHDR, CDR2 SFDVKD. CDR3 residues: CATSDRGQGAYNEQFF. CDR3 DNA: TGTGCCACCAGTGATAGAGGACAGGGGGCTTACAATGAGCAGTTCTTC.